This paragraph covers one T cell receptor beta chain sequence. Its antigen remains undetermined. Within one base of it there is no much larger clone, and no base qualities were kept. The sample belongs to a study of blood T cell repertoires in COVID-19 (dated by TCRdb to 2018 to 2020). Concerning the study at large: Collaborator samples came from the United States, Italy and Spain and covered acute and convalescent phases of COVID-19. The material from the prospective study consisted of cDNA or gDNA derived from T cells, B-cell-depleted T cells, or PBMCs. Deeply sampled blood TCRbeta repertoires from subjects exposed to, actively infected with, or recovered from COVID-19 were included in the dataset. The repertoires were released in a freely available public database meant as a resource for research on the immune response to SARS-CoV-2. The samples were drawn from the first 160 participants of the ongoing ImmuneRACE study and from 1,254 subjects provided by 6 global collaborators. The sample metadata nearly always contained a de-identified subject ID, COVID-19 status, age in years and sex. HLA class I and class II types, where available, came from metadata supplied by the sample provider rather than from assay-based typing. Summary of the overall study and its limitations: The quantity of clinical and demographic metadata differed by source and by participant and was supplied without curation.

From its cysteine to its phenylalanine, the CDR3 spans 19 amino acids. Kept here is only the CDR3 DNA, which spans 57 bases and is read in frame from base 1. Sequences LGHNA (CDR1) and YNFKEQ (CDR2) are obtained from the germline V gene. Germline trimming: 8 bases from V, 0 bases from J; junction bases outside gene matches: 13. Whole blood was collected in K2EDTA tubes by collaborating institutions according to the institutions' own protocols. For TCRbeta analysis, collaborator samples were shipped as frozen whole blood, as isolated PBMCs, or as DNA extracted from either sample type. TCRbeta CDR3 regions were amplified from genomic DNA by means of the immunoSEQ Assay, a bias-controlled multiplex PCR. The original methods were these. The number of nucleated cells in each sample was estimated by amplification of reference gene primers within the assay. To quantify the absolute abundance of each unique TCRbeta CDR3 rearrangement, sequence reads were collapsed and filtered. Productive Simpson clonality was computed per sample as the square root of Simpson's diversity index over productive rearrangements. TCRdb's version of the immuneACCESS table is confined to in-frame rearrangements and falls short of the full clone set. An unresolved V gene accounts for under half of the shortfall where checked; the remainder is of unknown origin. V, J and clone size reflect that table, while D and trimming were determined from the DNA. Recorded for this sample are about 55,000 clones; around nine tenths of them occurred a single time. 7.5% to 8.5% of the sample goes to the ten largest clones.

Source material: peripheral blood. Recombination joined TRBV4-2 with TRBJ2-3; a stretch of 14 junction bases matches TRBD2. The clonotype was recovered from a man between 60 and 75 years old with active COVID-19. The CDR3 corresponds to CASGRAGTSGGYSTDTQYF. The sequence in DNA is TGTGCCAGCGGGCGAGCCGGGACTAGCGGGGGATATAGCACAGATACGCAGTATTTT.